The 5 T cell receptor beta chains in this list originate from one sample, sequenced in a study of T cell responses to AZD1222 COVID-19 vaccine. Clones were read by immunoSEQ multiplex PCR, and TCRdb kept only the in-frame ones, dropping some. Of about 45,000 clones in the sample, about 87% were seen once. Source: peripheral blood, taken 28 days after the second AZD1222 dose. These receptors originate from an adult who received the AZD1222 COVID-19 vaccine.

This clone is a singleton in its sample. The chain couples TRBV9 to TRBJ2-7; 8 bases align to TRBD2. The CDR3 length is 15 residues. J was trimmed by 5 bases and V by 4 bases; bases with no gene match: 11. Germline V CDR1 and CDR2: SGDLS, YYNGEE. CDR3 sequence: CASSRAGATHHEQYF. CDR3 coding DNA: TGTGCCAGCAGCCGAGCGGGAGCAACCCACCACGAGCAGTACTTC.

The CDR3 DNA reads TGCGCCAGCAGTGAGGGCCCGGCCGTCCAAGAGACCCAGTACTTC. Protein product: CASSEGPAVQETQYF. The chain carries TRBV10-1 and TRBJ2-5; D remains ambiguous. The CDR3 sequence is 15 residues long. Trimming stripped 2 bases from V and 1 base from J, with 11 bases between. Germline-derived CDR1 and CDR2 are WNHNN and SYGVQD (reference sequence).

The V gene is TRBV25-1, the J gene TRBJ1-4, with D maybe TRBD1 (5 bases). Germline values: CDR1 MGHDK, CDR2 SYGVNS. Trimming left V 0 bases short and J 0 bases short, with 8 bases between. This CDR3 comprises 16 residues. The CDR3 protein is CASSEYIGATNEKLFF. The CDR3 DNA is TGTGCCAGCAGTGAATATATAGGGGCAACTAATGAAAAACTGTTTTTT.

The chain combines TRBV3-1 (or the pseudogene TRBV3-2) with TRBJ2-4; 10 bases fit TRBD2. V gave up 1 base and J gave up 0 bases; unmatched junction bases: 6. The CDR3 sequence is 18 residues long. Germline V gene sequence: CDR1 LGHDT, CDR2 YNNKEL (reference sequence). CDR3 protein: CASSQGLAGDLAKNIQYF. CDR3 nucleotides: TGTGCCAGCAGCCAAGGGCTAGCGGGAGATCTAGCCAAAAACATTCAGTACTTC.

The V call is TRBV7-8, the J call TRBJ1-2, with D uncertain. Germline V gene sequence: CDR1 SGHVS, CDR2 FQNEAQ. The V and J ends lost 5 bases and 13 bases respectively, with 20 bases between them. The length of the CDR3 is 13 residues. DNA for the CDR3: TGTGCCAGCAGCGGATCGGGCCAGGTGGGCCTCACCTTC. Its protein product is CASSGSGQVGLTF.